Below, one TCR beta chain is given with its context. A read error may account for a junction end that differs from germline. TCR beta CDR3 regions were amplified from RNA. HTBI primers drove first-round RT-PCR of the TCR CDR3. TCRdb itself ran the multiplex PCR reads through MiXCR, one entry per CDR3 protein. Seen here are nearly 600,000 distinct CDR3 sequences, approximately 15% observed once, and the top ten hold 5.8%. This sample stems from a study of T cells in Graves' hyperthyroidism and ophthalmopathy. Germline CDR1 and CDR2: LGHDT and YNNKEL (reference sequence). This CDR3 contains 16 residues. It was at first hyperthyroidism diagnosis, before any ophthalmopathy symptoms, that the blood sample was taken.

What was sequenced was blood. J is TRBJ1-6 and V is TRBV3-1; D uncertain. The clonotype was recovered from a young woman with Graves' hyperthyroidism that later progressed to Graves' ophthalmopathy. The CDR3 region is CASSQIPVAGNSPVHF. CDR3 coding DNA: TGTGCCAGCAGCCAAATTCCAGTGGCGGGGAATTCACCCGTCCACTTT.